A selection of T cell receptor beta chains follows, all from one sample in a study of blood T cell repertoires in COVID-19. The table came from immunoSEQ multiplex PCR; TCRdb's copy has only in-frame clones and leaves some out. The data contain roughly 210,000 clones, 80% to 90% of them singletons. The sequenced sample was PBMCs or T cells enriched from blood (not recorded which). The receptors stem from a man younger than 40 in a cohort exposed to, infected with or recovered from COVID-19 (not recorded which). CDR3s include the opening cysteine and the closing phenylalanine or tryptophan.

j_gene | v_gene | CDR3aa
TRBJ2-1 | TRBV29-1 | CSVVAGGIYNEQFF
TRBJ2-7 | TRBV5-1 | CASTRDRAYEQYF
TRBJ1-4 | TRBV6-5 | CASRGATNEKLFF
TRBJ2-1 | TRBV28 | CASSLGRGVYNEQFF
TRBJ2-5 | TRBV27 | CASSSGTSGRALETQYF
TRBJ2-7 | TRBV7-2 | CASSFWSASYFEQYF
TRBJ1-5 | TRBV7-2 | CASSLGQGMSNQPQHF
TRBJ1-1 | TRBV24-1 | CATRETGSNTEAFF
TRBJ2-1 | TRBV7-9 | CASSPKRGTVYNEQFF
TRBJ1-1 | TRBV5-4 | CASSSKGTAVFEAFF
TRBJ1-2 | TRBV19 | CASSTLQGSDLNYGYTF
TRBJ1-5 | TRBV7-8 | CASSQMAFNQPQHF
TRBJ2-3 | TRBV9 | CASSSYGQGTDTQYF
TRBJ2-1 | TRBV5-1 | CASSLEPLFNEQFF
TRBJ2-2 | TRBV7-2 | CASSLSVTGELFF
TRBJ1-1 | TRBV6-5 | CASSITDRTDAFF
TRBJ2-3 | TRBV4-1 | CASRLREGSTDTQYF
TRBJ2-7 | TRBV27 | CASSDLAGVYEQYF
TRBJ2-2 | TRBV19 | CARPATSVDYTGELFF
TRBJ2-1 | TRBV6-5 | CASMGGLSSYNEQFF
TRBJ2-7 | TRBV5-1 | CASSTDSTYEQYF
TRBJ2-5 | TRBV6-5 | CASSWTGVSRETQYF
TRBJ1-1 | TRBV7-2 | CASSILTTLNTEAFF
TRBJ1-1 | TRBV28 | CASSYRSMNTEAFF
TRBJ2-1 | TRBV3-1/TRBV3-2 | CASSQTGTAGGGEQFF
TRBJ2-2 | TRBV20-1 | CSGLAVGELFF
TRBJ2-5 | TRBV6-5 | CASSFDSRRETQYF
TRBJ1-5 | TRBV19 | CASSMSGMGNQPQHF
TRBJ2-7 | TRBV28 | CASTLGTEVYEQYF
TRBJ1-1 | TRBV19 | CASTFSSQSNTEAFF
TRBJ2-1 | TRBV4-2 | CASSQGDTPEVNEQFF
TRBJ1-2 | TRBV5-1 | CASRRTYDRANYGYTF
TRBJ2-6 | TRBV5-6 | CASSSIWTGENSGANVLTF
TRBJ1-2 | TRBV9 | CASSETTGGSYGYTF
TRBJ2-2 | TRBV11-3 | CASSLGSIAGELFF
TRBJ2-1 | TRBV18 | CASSPSGLAGVNEQFF
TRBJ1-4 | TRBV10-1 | CASSESTMGGEKLFF
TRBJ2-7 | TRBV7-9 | CASSLGAYEQYF
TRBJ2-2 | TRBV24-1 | CATSDFAGGSTGELFF
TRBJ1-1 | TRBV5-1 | CASRRASVQITVNTEAFF
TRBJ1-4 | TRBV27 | CASSSRTGARVTNEKLFF
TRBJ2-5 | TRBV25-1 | CASSRGWWEETQYF
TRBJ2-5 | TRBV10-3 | CATAVQRGETQYF
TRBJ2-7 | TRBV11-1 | CASSLQRTYEQYF
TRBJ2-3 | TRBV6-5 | CANNRGSDTQYF
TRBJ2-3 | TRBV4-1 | CASSQQREWDTQYF
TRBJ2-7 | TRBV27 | CASSFTGGIGVQYF
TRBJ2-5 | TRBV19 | CASSIDRGGYQYF
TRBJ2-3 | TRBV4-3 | CASSQDVDSGSTDTQYF
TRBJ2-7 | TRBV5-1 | CASSLDREAEQYF
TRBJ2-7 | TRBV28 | CASWPLGGYGYEQYF
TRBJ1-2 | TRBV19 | CASSDRGYGYTF
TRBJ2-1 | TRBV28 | CASSPRSGRVNEQFF
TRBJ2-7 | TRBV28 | CASSLLTSGRQYF
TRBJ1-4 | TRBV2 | CASSSVTTNEKLFF